Presented here are 4 T cell receptor beta chains from one specimen sequenced in a study of shared clonotypes between healthy human individuals. Only in-frame clones appear in the TCRdb table, and some are missing; sequencing was by immunoSEQ multiplex PCR. The data contain under 120,000 clones, roughly 66% of them singletons. The material sequenced was memory CD8+ T cells sorted from blood. Subset noted: CD45RO+ cells pooled with CCR7-negative TemRA cells. The receptors here all came from a woman between 25 and 40 years old in good health.

This clone was counted a few times. The chain employs TRBV4-1 and TRBJ2-7; TRBD2 is a possible D gene (6 bases). Germline V CDR1 and CDR2: MGHRA, YSYEKL. V shed 3 bases and J shed 7 bases, with 22 bases lying between them. The CDR3 is made up of 16 amino acids. CDR3 amino acids: CASSQTRGVPTIEQYF. The CDR3 DNA sequence: TGCGCCAGCAGCCAGACTAGGGGAGTACCTACAATAGAGCAGTACTTC.

This chain links TRBV28 with TRBJ2-2; TRBD1 might be the D (5 bases). CDR1 MDHEN and CDR2 SYDVKM come from the germline V gene. The V and J ends lost 5 bases and 3 bases respectively, with 16 bases between them. The CDR3 loop spans 16 amino acids. CDR3 sequence reads: CASSGAADSYTGELFF. The CDR3 DNA sequence: TGTGCCAGCAGTGGGGCCGCAGACAGTTACACCGGGGAGCTGTTTTTT.

For this clone: Other DNA sequences in this sample translate to the same CDR3. The rearrangement links TRBV28 to TRBJ2-1; TRBD2 matches at 8 bases. Germline V CDR1 and CDR2: MDHEN, SYDVKM. V lost 2 bases and J lost 4; bases outside the gene matches: 4. This CDR3 is 15 amino acids long. The CDR3 here is CASSLLAGAYNEQFF. The CDR3 nucleotides read TGTGCCAGCAGTTTACTAGCGGGTGCTTACAATGAGCAGTTCTTC.

The gene calls are TRBV29-1 and TRBJ2-2; no reliable D call. The V end was cut by 5 bases, the J end by 0 bases, with 10 bases between. This CDR3 comprises 14 residues. Germline V gene lookup returns CDR1 SQVTM and CDR2 ANQGSEA. The CDR3 is CSVSGRTNTGELFF. DNA of the CDR3: TGCAGCGTTTCTGGCAGAACGAACACCGGGGAGCTGTTTTTT.